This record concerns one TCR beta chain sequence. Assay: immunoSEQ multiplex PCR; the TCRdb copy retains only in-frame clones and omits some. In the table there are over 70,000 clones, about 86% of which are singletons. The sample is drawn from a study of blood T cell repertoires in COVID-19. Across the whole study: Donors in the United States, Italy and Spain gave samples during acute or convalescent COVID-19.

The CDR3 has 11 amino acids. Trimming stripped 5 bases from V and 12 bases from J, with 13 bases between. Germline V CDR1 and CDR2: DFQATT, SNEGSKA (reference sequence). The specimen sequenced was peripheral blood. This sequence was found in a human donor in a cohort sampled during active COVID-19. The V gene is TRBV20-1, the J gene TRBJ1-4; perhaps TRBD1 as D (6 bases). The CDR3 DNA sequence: TGCAGTGCTTTAAAACGGACAGAACTGTTTTTT. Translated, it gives CSALKRTELFF.